This TCR beta chain originates from a study of T cell clones after liver transplantation. Background on the study: Samples came from ITN030ST, which attempted immunosuppression withdrawal within 2 years of liver transplantation. Overall study findings and caveats: Compared with third party-reactive sequences, donor-reactive ones declined more, independent of withdrawal success.

Here immunoSEQ multiplex PCR was the method, and the copy in TCRdb shows in-frame clones only, minus some. The sample has fewer than 7,000 clones, over 70% seen once. Germline CDR1 reads SGHVS; CDR2 reads FQNEAQ. The CDR3 consists of 12 residues. The V end was cut by 5 bases, the J end by 6 bases, with 10 bases between. Sorting of unstimulated PBMCs yielded separate CD3+CD4+ and CD3+CD8+ fractions. A word on this clone: Its antigen remains unknown.

The sequenced sample was CD8+ T cells from blood, obtained around 45 months after liver transplant. The chain links TRBV7-8 to TRBJ1-2; possibly TRBD1 for D (6 bases). The origin of this receptor is a human patient who received a liver transplant. The graft donor may have given rise to some T cells. The DNA of the CDR3 is TGTGCCAGCAGCGTAGGGGGTGATGGCTACACCTTC. Translation gives CASSVGGDGYTF.